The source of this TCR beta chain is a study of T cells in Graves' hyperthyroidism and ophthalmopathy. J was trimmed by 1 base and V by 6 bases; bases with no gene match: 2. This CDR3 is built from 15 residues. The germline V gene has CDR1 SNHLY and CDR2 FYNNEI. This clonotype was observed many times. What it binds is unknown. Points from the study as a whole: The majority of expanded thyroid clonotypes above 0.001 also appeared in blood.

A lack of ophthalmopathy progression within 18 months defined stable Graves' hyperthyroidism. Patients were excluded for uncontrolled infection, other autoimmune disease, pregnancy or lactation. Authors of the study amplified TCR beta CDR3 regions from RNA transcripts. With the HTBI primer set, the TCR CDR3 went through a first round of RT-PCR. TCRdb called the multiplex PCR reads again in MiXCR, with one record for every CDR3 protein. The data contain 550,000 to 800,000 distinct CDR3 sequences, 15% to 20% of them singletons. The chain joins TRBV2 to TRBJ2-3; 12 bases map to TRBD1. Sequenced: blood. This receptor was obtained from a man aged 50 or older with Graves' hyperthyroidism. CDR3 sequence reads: CASRWDRGRTDTQYF. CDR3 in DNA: TGTGCCAGCAGGTGGGACAGGGGGCGCACAGATACGCAGTATTTT. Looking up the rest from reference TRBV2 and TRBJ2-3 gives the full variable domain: EPEVTQTPSHQVTQMGQEVILRCVPISNHLYFYWYRQILGQKVEFLVSFYNNEISEKSEIFDDQFSVERPDGSNFTLKIRSTKLEDSAMYFCASRWDRGRTDTQYFGPGTRLTVL.